In its sample, the clone carrying this T cell receptor beta chain was seen a few times. The data are from a study of blood T cells in healthy people across ages. Sample-barcoded 5' priming and a J-beta primer mix drove a second PCR of about 6 to 12 cycles. MiXCR, applied by TCRdb to the 5' RACE reads, yields one record per CDR3 protein. The table records around 1,500,000 distinct CDR3 sequences, about 40% of them present only once. The sequenced sample consisted of blood. The sequence was collected from a woman aged 18-29 years in good health.

The CDR3 protein is CAISELGGDYGYTF. The CDR3 nucleotides read TGTGCCATCAGTGAGCTGGGAGGGGACTATGGCTACACCTTC. The gene calls are TRBV10-3 and TRBJ1-2; the D gene is possibly TRBD1 (5 bases). The CDR3 runs to 14 residues. Germline V gene sequence: CDR1 ENHRY, CDR2 SYGVKD. V was pared by 2 bases and J by 3 bases, with 10 bases between.